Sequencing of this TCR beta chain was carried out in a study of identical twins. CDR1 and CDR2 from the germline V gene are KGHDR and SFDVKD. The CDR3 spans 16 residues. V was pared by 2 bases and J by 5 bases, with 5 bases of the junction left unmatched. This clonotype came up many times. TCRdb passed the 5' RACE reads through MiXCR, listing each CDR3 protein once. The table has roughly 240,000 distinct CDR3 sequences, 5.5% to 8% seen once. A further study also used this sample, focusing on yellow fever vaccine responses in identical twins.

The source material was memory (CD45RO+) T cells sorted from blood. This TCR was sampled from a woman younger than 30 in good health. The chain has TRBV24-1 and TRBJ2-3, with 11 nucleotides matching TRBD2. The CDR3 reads CATSDSTSGSIDTQYF. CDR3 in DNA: TGTGCCACCAGTGATTCCACTAGCGGGAGTATAGATACGCAGTATTTT.